This T cell receptor beta chain derives from a study of T-cell reconstitution after alpha-beta-depleted transplantation in children. There are many counts of this clonotype. Unique molecular identifiers were incorporated when the TCRbeta library was constructed. TCRdb itself ran the PCR reads through MiXCR, one entry per CDR3 protein. The table includes 130,000 to 150,000 distinct CDR3 sequences, more than 8% detected once. The CDR3 contains 13 residues. The germline V and J ends were trimmed by 2 bases and 3 bases, with 8 bases remaining between them. Germline CDR1 KGHSH, CDR2 LQKENI. This receptor was identified in a female patient aged 2-9 years who had a stem cell transplant for congenital amegakaryocytic thrombocytopenia, so the T cells may come from the graft donor. The J gene is TRBJ2-7, the V gene TRBV18; D is uncertain. The source was PBMCs, mostly from graft donor cells, collected 180 days after TCRalphabeta/CD19-depleted stem cell transplant. The CDR3 DNA reads as TGTGCCAGCTCACCAAGGCCTCGCTACGAGCAGTACTTC. Protein product: CASSPRPRYEQYF.